A selection of T cell receptor beta chains follows, all from one sample in a study of OX40 agonist ivuxolimab in advanced cancers. Profiled with immunoSEQ multiplex PCR; TCRdb holds only in-frame clones, not every one. The profile shows fewer than 50,000 clones, about 74% of them singletons. Sequenced here: CD4+ or CD8+ T cells sorted from blood, sampled in a trial of the OX40 agonist ivuxolimab. The receptors come from an adult with an advanced solid tumor such as melanoma, head and neck, liver or kidney cancer. CDR3s include the opening cysteine and the closing phenylalanine or tryptophan. Each record gives: V gene, CDR3 protein.

V: TRBV18
CDR3: CASSPRDWGGPNTDTQYF

V: TRBV9
CDR3: CASSVQSGKNYNEQFF

V: TRBV28
CDR3: CASSQHRAEKLFF

V: TRBV11-2
CDR3: CASSRNYIGVSGNTIYF

V: TRBV10-1
CDR3: CASSEAGRDYEQYF

V: TRBV19
CDR3: CASSRGQGDGYTF

V: TRBV7-2
CDR3: CASSPLWVGAPGTQYF

V: TRBV5-1
CDR3: CASAVGRGDGEKLFF

V: TRBV15
CDR3: CATRGAGASYEQYF

V: TRBV21-1
CDR3: CASSLGASGKNTGELFF

V: TRBV30
CDR3: CAWSWTSAYNEQFF

V: TRBV5-1
CDR3: CASSSGAGTSGRGAYEQYF

V: TRBV2
CDR3: CASSQALAGTGELFF

V: TRBV5-6
CDR3: CASSLRVATGDQDTQYF

V: TRBV11-2
CDR3: CASSSLEGVPTTGYTF

V: TRBV7-9
CDR3: CASSPVPSVGGYTF

V: TRBV9
CDR3: CASSVDGSGSSYEQYF

V: TRBV5-1
CDR3: CASSPGENYGYTF

V: TRBV28
CDR3: CASSLPSGRIDDSYEQYF

V: TRBV28
CDR3: CASRPGQGTPGGANVLTF

V: TRBV7-2
CDR3: CASSPQTRGNTEAFF

V: TRBV30
CDR3: CAWGTGAGANVLTF

V: TRBV9
CDR3: CASSPRGLAGLDEQFF

V: TRBV10-3
CDR3: CAISESTNRVTREQYF

V: TRBV7-9
CDR3: CASSSSGGHEQYF

V: TRBV5-1
CDR3: CASTGGLSSYEQYF

V: TRBV7-3
CDR3: CASSLKAEIYNEQFF

V: TRBV28
CDR3: CASSLGGRSGANVLTF

V: TRBV11-3
CDR3: CASSQQGDTEAFF

V: TRBV7-2
CDR3: CASSPFFGETQYF

V: TRBV29-1
CDR3: CSAEAGVRRGYTF

V: TRBV19
CDR3: CASSISGINQPQHF

V: TRBV30
CDR3: CAWSSGVYNEQFF

V: TRBV2
CDR3: CASSEEDFNEKLFF

V: TRBV23-1
CDR3: CANPRRVQEVGTQYF

V: TRBV28
CDR3: CASSLGGRGTEAFF

V: TRBV7-9
CDR3: CASSLGPPNSYEQYF

V: TRBV7-9
CDR3: CASSPMTLMNTEAFF

V: TRBV6-6
CDR3: CASSWEGAITEAFF

V: TRBV5-6
CDR3: CASSPQHYEQYF

V: TRBV10-3
CDR3: CAISPGTGGFTEAFF

V: TRBV28
CDR3: CASRIAGVYEQYF

V: TRBV30
CDR3: CAWSVRVMNTEAFF

V: TRBV5-1
CDR3: CASSSRGPQNSPLHF

V: TRBV27
CDR3: CASSSFGFYEQYF

V: TRBV7-6
CDR3: CASSLGPPGSPYEQYF

V: TRBV10-3
CDR3: CAISDRGGETQYF

V: TRBV19
CDR3: CASSTAPGSMEKLFF

V: TRBV28
CDR3: CASSATRSNEQYF

V: TRBV7-2
CDR3: CASSKQGPTGELFF

V: TRBV14
CDR3: CASSQVTAIQETQYF

V: TRBV2
CDR3: CASSERSTSNQPQHF

V: TRBV28
CDR3: CASSLSQGPYGYTF

V: TRBV6-1
CDR3: CASSEAGSDPYEQYF

V: TRBV6-4
CDR3: CASSLDRNAEAFF

V: TRBV28
CDR3: CASSLSAVQPQHF

V: TRBV30
CDR3: CAWALLGSTEAFF

V: TRBV29-1
CDR3: CSVEDWDRGGAFF

V: TRBV5-8
CDR3: CASSLMTNTIYF

V: TRBV10-2
CDR3: CASSEGGSRPPKLFF